Below are 19 T cell receptor beta chains sequenced from a single sample in a study of shared clonotypes between healthy human individuals (dated by TCRdb to the early 2020s). Library generation was performed with the immunoSEQ multiplex PCR assay. What TCRdb holds here is the immuneACCESS table cut down to in-frame rearrangements. Part of the clones is not present; checked against another copy, under half of the missing clones reflect an unresolved V gene, and the others are unexplained. A total of about 2 million clones appear in this sample, about 95% of them only once. 0.85% to 1.2% of the sample rests with the top ten. CD8 naive samples were CD45RO-negative cells positively selected for CCR7, giving a CD45RA+CCR7+ population that excluded TemRA cells. Sequences were obtained from naive CD8+ T cells sorted from blood. The label giving this sample's cell subset or site can be read as: CD45RA+CCR7+. These receptors were taken from a man between 18 and 29 years old in good health.

The chain carries TRBV9 and TRBJ2-7; D is undetermined. The CDR3 runs 14 residues. Trimming cost V 0 bases and J 2 bases, with 9 bases left between them. In germline, CDR1 is SGDLS, CDR2 YYNGEE. CDR3 sequence (DNA): TGTGCCAGCAGCGTAGAGGATGCCCCCTACGAGCAGTACTTC. Residues: CASSVEDAPYEQYF.

The rearrangement links TRBV5-6 to TRBJ2-7; 8 bases are shared with TRBD1. Germline V lookup: CDR1 SGHDT, CDR2 YYEEEE. J lost 5 bases, V lost 3 bases, and 7 bases had no gene match. The CDR3 consists of 14 residues. The CDR3 sequence is CASSWGTGSNEQYF. Written as DNA, the CDR3 is TGTGCCAGCAGCTGGGGGACAGGCTCGAACGAGCAGTACTTC.

This rearrangement joins TRBV10-2 to TRBJ2-1; D is unresolved. V dropped 7 bases and J dropped 0 bases, with 7 bases sitting between them. The CDR3 is made up of 13 amino acids. CDR1 is WSHSY and CDR2 is SAAADI in the germline V gene. The CDR3 region is CASTGSSYNEQFF. CDR3 bases: TGCGCCAGCACCGGTAGCTCCTACAATGAGCAGTTCTTC.

For this clone: The same CDR3 arises from other DNA sequences in this sample as well. This chain connects TRBV5-6 to TRBJ1-1, with a weak D call TRBD1 (5 bases). The CDR3 consists of 12 residues. Deletions cut 4 bases from V and 4 bases from J, with 8 bases between. Germline V CDR1 and CDR2: SGHDT, YYEEEE. CDR3 in DNA: TGTGCCAGCAGCCCGGGGGGCACTGAAGCTTTCTTT. Translating gives CASSPGGTEAFF. Combining the CDR3 with reference TRBV5-6 and TRBJ1-1 gives the whole variable domain DAGVTQSPTHLIKTRGQQVTLRCSPKSGHDTVSWYQQALGQGPQFIFQYYEEEERQRGNFPDRFSGHQFPNYSSELNVNALLLGDSALYLCASSPGGTEAFFGQGTRLTVV.

This clone was recorded only once. The genes are TRBV19 and TRBJ1-1; D remains unclear. Germline V gene sequence: CDR1 LNHDA, CDR2 SQIVND (reference sequence). CDR3 size: 12 residues. With 4 bases removed from V and 1 base from J, the gap between germline ends came to 4 bases. The CDR3 sequence is CASSTQNTEAFF. In DNA form, the CDR3 reads TGTGCCAGTAGTACGCAGAACACTGAAGCTTTCTTT.

This rearrangement joins TRBV9 to TRBJ1-4; perhaps TRBD1 as D (5 bases). The CDR3 has 11 residues. The germline V and J ends were trimmed by 3 bases and 14 bases, with 11 bases remaining between them. The V gene's germline CDR1 is SGDLS and CDR2 YYNGEE. The CDR3 is CASSDGTRLFF. The CDR3 nucleotides read TGTGCCAGCAGCGACGGGACTCGTCTGTTTTTT. Drawing the rest from reference TRBV9 and TRBJ1-4, the complete variable domain is DSGVTQTPKHLITATGQRVTLRCSPRSGDLSVYWYQQSLDQGLQFLIQYYNGEERAKGNILERFSAQQFPDLHSELNLSSLELGDSALYFCASSDGTRLFFGSGTQLSVL.

V is TRBV27 and J is TRBJ2-7; D is uncertain. The CDR3 is 14 amino acids. V gave up 2 bases and J gave up 2 bases, with 10 bases separating them. Germline V gives CDR1 MNHEY, CDR2 SMNVEV (reference sequence). CDR3 nucleotides: TGTGCCAGCAGTTTACAGGCATTACCCTACGAGCAGTACTTC. It is translated as CASSLQALPYEQYF.

The chain has TRBV7-8 and TRBJ2-7; D is possibly TRBD1 (5 bases). The V end was cut by 4 bases, the J end by 2 bases, with 21 bases between. Germline values: CDR1 SGHVS, CDR2 FQNEAQ. The CDR3 is made up of 17 amino acids. The CDR3 sequence: CASSSTKGAEIPYEQYF. In nucleotides, the CDR3 is TGTGCCAGCAGCTCTACGAAAGGGGCAGAAATTCCCTACGAGCAGTACTTC. The variable domain in full, completed from reference TRBV7-8 and TRBJ2-7, reads GAGVSQSPRYKVAKRGQDVALRCDPISGHVSLFWYQQALGQGPEFLTYFQNEAQLDKSGLPSDRFFAERPEGSVSTLKIQRTQQEDSAVYLCASSSTKGAEIPYEQYFGPGTRLTVT.

V is TRBV4-1 and J is TRBJ2-2; 10 nucleotides agree with TRBD2. The CDR3 sequence is 15 residues long. The V segment lost 4 bases and the J segment 6 bases; nucleotides outside the gene matches: 5. Germline V CDR1 and CDR2: MGHRA, YSYEKL. CDR3: CASSLPAGGPGELFF. CDR3 coding DNA: TGCGCCAGCAGCCTTCCAGCGGGGGGGCCCGGGGAGCTGTTTTTT.

The rearrangement joins TRBV5-1 to TRBJ1-4; TRBD1 aligns across 7 bases. Germline V lookup: CDR1 SGHRS, CDR2 YFSETQ. The CDR3 has 15 residues. V shed 5 bases, J shed 3 bases, and the junction held 7 bases outside the gene matches. The CDR3: CASSPGQVANEKLFF. The DNA of the CDR3 is TGCGCCAGCAGTCCCGGACAGGTGGCTAATGAAAAACTGTTTTTT. Drawing the rest from reference TRBV5-1 and TRBJ1-4, the complete variable domain is KAGVTQTPRYLIKTRGQQVTLSCSPISGHRSVSWYQQTPGQGLQFLFEYFSETQRNKGNFPGRFSGRQFSNSRSEMNVSTLELGDSALYLCASSPGQVANEKLFFGSGTQLSVL.

Comments on this clone: Other DNA sequences from this sample encode an identical CDR3 as well. V gene TRBV27 combines with J gene TRBJ2-7; no firm D call. Per germline, CDR1 MNHEY and CDR2 SMNVEV (reference sequence). The V end lost 5 bases, the J end lost 1 base, and 6 bases lay between the germline ends. This CDR3 region has 12 residues. CDR3 sequence (DNA): TGTGCCAGCAGTGCATCTTCCTACGAGCAGTACTTC. The encoded protein is CASSASSYEQYF.

This rearrangement joins TRBV11-2 to TRBJ2-5; the D is unclear. Trimming removed 5 bases at V and 4 bases at J, with 11 bases between. Germline CDR1 is SGHAT and CDR2 is FQNNGV. The CDR3 has 13 amino acids. Here the CDR3 DNA reads TGTGCCAGCAGCCGGCGGACGGGAGAGACCCAGTACTTC. Amino acids: CASSRRTGETQYF.

Of note for this clone: This CDR3 is also generated by other DNA sequences in the sample. The rearrangement links TRBV9 to TRBJ2-7, with 11 bases aligning to TRBD2. With V trimmed by 3 bases and J by 0 bases, 2 bases remained unmatched. CDR3 size: 15 residues. Germline loops: CDR1 SGDLS, CDR2 YYNGEE. Written as DNA, the CDR3 is TGTGCCAGCAGCGCCGGGACTAGCGGCTCCTACGAGCAGTACTTC. Protein sequence: CASSAGTSGSYEQYF.

The CDR3 is CASRLYRGTYNEQFF. The CDR3, as DNA: TGCGCCAGCAGACTGTACAGGGGAACCTACAATGAGCAGTTCTTC. This sequence joins TRBV5-1 and TRBJ2-1; the match to TRBD1 covers 7 bases. The CDR3 is 15 amino acids. Germline V gene lookup returns CDR1 SGHRS and CDR2 YFSETQ. V lost 5 bases, J lost 2 bases, and 7 bases stayed unmatched.

The gene calls are TRBV10-1 and TRBJ2-5, with 7 bases fitting TRBD2. This CDR3 is 13 amino acids long. V was pared by 2 bases and J by 5 bases, with 2 bases of the junction left unmatched. Germline loops: CDR1 WNHNN, CDR2 SYGVQD (reference sequence). The CDR3 here is CASSEAGAETQYF. The CDR3 DNA is TGCGCCAGCAGTGAGGCGGGAGCCGAGACCCAGTACTTC.

The CDR3 spells CASSPQPWDSFNSPLHF. CDR3 nucleotides: TGTGCCAGCAGTCCCCAACCCTGGGACAGCTTTAATTCACCCCTCCACTTT. The J gene is TRBJ1-6, the V gene TRBV6-4; 7 bases map to TRBD1. The CDR3 runs to 17 residues. CDR1 is MRHNA and CDR2 is SNTAGT in the germline V gene. V lost 5 bases to trimming and J lost 6 bases; unmatched junction nucleotides: 13.

Notes on this clone: The same CDR3 also results from other DNA sequences found in this sample. The genes are TRBV4-1 and TRBJ2-7; 8 bases fit TRBD1. Germline V gives CDR1 MGHRA, CDR2 YSYEKL. The length of the CDR3 is 14 residues. Losses at the gene ends were 4 bases for V and 2 bases for J; bases not matched to a gene: 4. DNA for the CDR3: TGCGCCAGCAGCCTCCGACAGGGGACCTACGAGCAGTACTTC. Translation gives CASSLRQGTYEQYF.

The J gene is TRBJ2-1, the V gene TRBV29-1; 11 bases fit TRBD2. Trimming took 7 bases from V and 4 from J; bases not matched to a gene: 3. The CDR3 runs 13 residues. The germline V gene encodes CDR1 SQVTM and CDR2 ANQGSEA. CDR3 protein: CSAGLAGYNEQFF. CDR3 bases: TGCAGCGCCGGACTAGCGGGTTACAATGAGCAGTTCTTC.

The J gene is TRBJ1-6, the V gene TRBV7-9; D possibly corresponds to TRBD1 (6 bases). Germline V gives CDR1 SEHNR, CDR2 FQNEAQ (reference sequence). V lost 0 bases and J lost 5, with 17 bases in between. The CDR3 length is 18 residues. The DNA for the CDR3 is TGTGCCAGCAGCTTAGCGGTCGTCGGGGGCCCTGATAATTCACCCCTCCACTTT. Translating it yields CASSLAVVGGPDNSPLHF.